This T cell receptor (beta chain) is drawn from a study of T cell repertoires in ileal Crohn's disease. Study as a whole: Median disease duration was roughly 8.5 years; about 35% smoked at surgery.

Points from the study as a whole: Compared with non-smokers, active smokers at surgery showed more clonal expansions.

Time point given: neoterminal ileum biopsy at postoperative endoscopy, about 6 months after surgery. Eligibility required adulthood, ileal or ileocolonic Crohn's disease and indicated ileocolonic resection. Around 500 nanograms of biopsy DNA per sample underwent TCRB immunosequencing. Profiling relied on immunoSEQ multiplex PCR, and the TCRdb table lists in-frame clones only, not all of them. The sample has about 3,700 clones, less than 75% seen once; the top ten hold roughly 23%. With respect to this clone: Antigen unknown.

V lost 1 base and J lost 5; bases outside the gene matches: 3. Looked up from germline, CDR1 is SGHAT and CDR2 is FQNNGV. The CDR3 is 15 residues long. The TCR was taken from an adult with Crohn's disease. The sample comprised ileal tissue. The chain recombines TRBV11-2 with TRBJ2-2; 8 bases line up with TRBD2. The CDR3 is CASSLGASGTGELFF. The CDR3 DNA reads TGTGCCAGCAGCTTAGGGGCTAGCGGGACCGGGGAGCTGTTTTTT.